Shown below are 27 T cell receptor beta chains from a single sample sequenced in a study of shared clonotypes between healthy human individuals. TCRdb keeps only in-frame clones here, not all; method: immunoSEQ multiplex PCR. The table has around 1.1 million clones, 70% to 80% seen once; the top ten hold 0.55% to 0.7%. Sequencing was performed on memory CD4+ T cells from PBMCs. This sample's subset: CD45RA-negative fraction. The receptors were sampled from a man younger than 35 in good health. Some clones in this sample may be carry-over from other donors' samples.

A word on this clone: The same CDR3 arises from other DNA sequences in this sample as well. The rearrangement joins TRBV2 to TRBJ1-1; tentatively, D is TRBD1 (5 bases). Germline lookup yields CDR1 SNHLY and CDR2 FYNNEI. CDR3 length: 13 amino acids. V lost 3 bases and J 0 bases, leaving 5 bases between the germline ends. The CDR3 sequence: CASSEGVNTEAFF. Here the CDR3 DNA reads TGTGCCAGCAGTGAGGGGGTGAACACTGAAGCTTTCTTT.

CDR3 nucleotides: TGTGCTAGTTCCCGGGGTACTGAAGCTTTCTTT. Translation gives CASSRGTEAFF. The V and J genes are TRBV12-5 and TRBJ1-1; D not resolved. With 8 bases removed from V and 5 bases from J, the gap between germline ends came to 9 bases. CDR1 and CDR2 (germline): LGHNT, FRNRAP. The CDR3 is made up of 11 amino acids.

This chain connects TRBV7-9 to TRBJ2-7; D perhaps matches TRBD2 (5 bases). V was shortened by 5 bases and J by 2 bases, with 10 bases between the two germline ends. The CDR3 has 13 amino acids. Germline V CDR1 and CDR2: SEHNR, FQNEAQ (reference sequence). The CDR3 bases are TGTGCCAGCAGCCTCGGGGTAACCTACGAGCAGTACTTC. This gives the protein CASSLGVTYEQYF. The complete variable domain, with remaining parts taken from reference TRBV7-9 and TRBJ2-7, reads DTGVSQNPRHKITKRGQNVTFRCDPISEHNRLYWYRQTLGQGPEFLTYFQNEAQLEKSRLLSDRFSAERPKGSFSTLEIQRTEQGDSAMYLCASSLGVTYEQYFGPGTRLTVT.

The V and J genes are TRBV27 and TRBJ2-7, with 10 bases lining up with TRBD2. CDR1 MNHEY and CDR2 SMNVEV come from the germline V gene (reference sequence). J was trimmed by 3 bases and V by 6 bases; bases with no gene match: 8. This CDR3 region has 15 residues. CDR3 nucleotide sequence: TGTGCCAGCAGCCTAGCGGGAGTGGGGGTCTACGAGCAGTACTTC. Protein sequence: CASSLAGVGVYEQYF.

The genes are TRBV4-2 and TRBJ2-4; D is possibly TRBD1 or TRBD2 (6 bases each). V shed 2 bases and J shed 6 bases, with 11 bases lying between them. Germline loops: CDR1 LGHNA, CDR2 YNFKEQ. The length of the CDR3 is 14 residues. CDR3 nucleotides: TGTGCCAGCAGCCAAACCGGGGGCACAAACATTCAGTACTTC. It is translated as CASSQTGGTNIQYF.

The J gene is TRBJ2-3, the V gene TRBV29-1; TRBD2 matches at 11 bases. Germline CDR1 SQVTM, CDR2 ANQGSEA. J lost 4 bases, V lost 1 base, and 1 base had no gene match. CDR3 length equals 14 residues. The CDR3 DNA sequence: TGCAGCGTTGAAGGGGGACTAGCGGCAGATACGCAGTATTTT. It codes for CSVEGGLAADTQYF.

V usage is TRBV2 and J usage is TRBJ2-3; TRBD2 aligns across 13 bases. V was pared by 6 bases and J by 3 bases, with 18 bases of the junction left unmatched. The CDR3 totals 20 residues. Germline CDR1 SNHLY, CDR2 FYNNEI. The CDR3 spells CASRARRGLAGVGWTDTQYF. For the CDR3, the DNA is TGTGCCAGCAGGGCCCGAAGAGGACTAGCGGGAGTTGGTTGGACAGATACGCAGTATTTT.

V usage is TRBV5-1 and J usage is TRBJ2-7, with D perhaps matching TRBD1 (6 bases). CDR1 and CDR2 from the germline V gene are SGHRS and YFSETQ. This CDR3 is 15 amino acids long. V was shortened by 2 bases and J by 0 bases, with 12 bases between the two germline ends. CDR3 loop: CASSLNDRFSYEQYF. CDR3 bases: TGCGCCAGCAGCTTAAATGACAGGTTCTCCTACGAGCAGTACTTC.

The chain employs TRBV9 and TRBJ2-1; D possibly corresponds to TRBD2 (6 bases). V was shortened by 4 bases and J by 5 bases, with 19 bases between the two germline ends. Germline V gives CDR1 SGDLS, CDR2 YYNGEE. This CDR3 comprises 16 residues. The DNA of the CDR3 is TGTGCCAGCAGCCCCCACACCGGGACTGGAAACAATGAGCAGTTCTTC. It translates to CASSPHTGTGNNEQFF.

V gene TRBV28 combines with J gene TRBJ2-7, with D perhaps being TRBD1 or TRBD2 (11 bases each). The ends were cut back, 6 bases at V and 5 bases at J, with 41 bases in the middle. This CDR3 comprises 22 residues. From germline, CDR1 is MDHEN and CDR2 SYDVKM. As DNA, the CDR3 is TGTGCCAGCAGCACCACGGGACAGGGGGTTACTAGCGGGAGCTCGGCGCCCCACGAGCAGTACTTC. As protein: CASSTTGQGVTSGSSAPHEQYF.

The sample holds one count of this clone. V gene TRBV28 combines with J gene TRBJ2-5; TRBD1 aligns across 7 bases. CDR1 and CDR2 from the germline V gene are MDHEN and SYDVKM. This CDR3 region has 16 residues. V lost 2 bases to trimming and J lost 0 bases; unmatched junction nucleotides: 6. CDR3 region: CASSLRTGRYQETQYF. CDR3 coding DNA: TGTGCCAGCAGTTTAAGGACAGGCAGGTACCAAGAGACCCAGTACTTC.

The chain has TRBV18 and TRBJ2-5, with TRBD2 matching over 8 bases. This CDR3 spans 19 amino acids. Trimming cost V 1 base and J 1 base; bases outside gene matches: 14. Germline V CDR1 and CDR2: KGHSH, LQKENI. CDR3 sequence (DNA): TGTGCCAGCTCACCACTGGGGGTTGTGGCGGGAGGACTCCAAGAGACCCAGTACTTC. The encoded protein is CASSPLGVVAGGLQETQYF.

The rearrangement links TRBV5-4 to TRBJ2-1; TRBD2 matches 7 bases. The germline CDR1 and CDR2 sequences are SGHNT and YYREEE (reference sequence). V was clipped by 5 bases and J by 7 bases; unmatched bases: 12. There are 15 residues in the CDR3. For the CDR3, the DNA is TGTGCCAGCAGTCCGGGAGGACTACCAGAAAATGAGCAGTTCTTC. Translating it yields CASSPGGLPENEQFF.

Only a few counts were recorded for this clone. Other DNA variants within this sample encode the same CDR3. The CDR3 reads CASSLGGGRNQPQHF. The DNA for the CDR3 is TGTGCCAGCAGCTTGGGAGGGGGACGGAATCAGCCCCAGCATTTT. V usage is TRBV5-4 and J usage is TRBJ1-5; possibly TRBD1 for D (6 bases). Trimming shortened V by 0 bases and J by 4 bases, and 11 bases separated the two germline ends. Looked up from germline, CDR1 is SGHNT and CDR2 is YYREEE (reference sequence). The CDR3 runs to 15 residues.

Details on this clone: Other DNA sequences of this sample code for an identical CDR3. The chain joins TRBV7-2 to TRBJ2-7; 10 bases line up with TRBD2. The J segment lost 2 bases and the V segment lost 5 bases, leaving 9 bases of the junction unmatched. Germline values: CDR1 SGHTA, CDR2 FQGNSA. CDR3 length equals 16 residues. The CDR3 nucleotides are TGTGCCAGCAGCCCCCAGACTAGCGGGCCCCCCTACGAGCAGTACTTC. Encoded protein: CASSPQTSGPPYEQYF.

The rearrangement links TRBV5-1 to TRBJ2-2; perhaps TRBD1 as D (5 bases). Trimming took 3 bases from V and 1 from J, leaving 13 bases between them. This CDR3 comprises 16 residues. Germline CDR1 reads SGHRS; CDR2 reads YFSETQ. The CDR3 is CASSYLAGQNTGELFF. The CDR3 nucleotides are TGCGCCAGCAGCTATTTGGCAGGGCAGAACACCGGGGAGCTGTTTTTT.

This clone was observed once. V usage is TRBV15 and J usage is TRBJ2-4; the D call may be TRBD1 or TRBD2 (5 bases each). CDR3 length equals 17 residues. V was cut by 3 bases and J by 0 bases, with 15 bases left in between. CDR1 LNHNV and CDR2 YYDKDF come from the germline V gene (reference sequence). The CDR3: CATSSPRDGEAKNIQYF. DNA of the CDR3: TGTGCCACCAGCAGCCCACGGGACGGCGAAGCCAAAAACATTCAGTACTTC.

The genes are TRBV5-5 and TRBJ2-7; D might be TRBD2 (6 bases). Germline V gene sequence: CDR1 SGHKS, CDR2 YYEKEE (reference sequence). Trimming shortened V by 2 bases and J by 3 bases, and 12 bases separated the two germline ends. The CDR3 has 14 amino acids. The CDR3 DNA is TGTGCCAGCAGCTTCCCCGGAGGGCACTACGAGCAGTACTTC. Its translation is CASSFPGGHYEQYF.

This sequence joins TRBV6-4 and TRBJ1-4, with D possibly being TRBD1 (6 bases). The CDR3 covers 14 residues. Trimming stripped 4 bases from V and 11 bases from J, with 17 bases between. CDR1 and CDR2 (germline): MRHNA, SNTAGT. The CDR3 coding sequence is TGTGCCAGCAGTGCTACAGGGTTTGCAGGGAAACTGTTTTTT. Protein product: CASSATGFAGKLFF.

The chain uses TRBV28 and TRBJ2-4; possibly TRBD1 for D (6 bases). CDR3 length: 14 amino acids. V was pared by 8 bases and J by 3 bases, with 14 bases between. Germline V gene lookup returns CDR1 MDHEN and CDR2 SYDVKM. CDR3 sequence reads: CASGVRGSKNIQYF. CDR3 coding DNA: TGTGCCAGCGGAGTTAGGGGGAGCAAAAACATTCAGTACTTC.

The chain has TRBV18 and TRBJ2-7; 8 nucleotides align to TRBD1. With V trimmed by 6 bases and J by 1 base, 8 bases remained unmatched. This CDR3 has 15 amino acids. CDR1 is KGHSH, CDR2 LQKENI, per germline. Here the CDR3 reads CASSRFRGQSYEQYF. The CDR3 DNA is TGTGCCAGCTCCCGGTTCAGGGGGCAATCCTACGAGCAGTACTTC. Full variable domain (remainder filled in from reference TRBV18 and TRBJ2-7): NAGVMQNPRHLVRRRGQEARLRCSPMKGHSHVYWYRQLPEEGLKFMVYLQKENIIDESGMPKERFSAEFPKEGPSILRIQQVVRGDSAAYFCASSRFRGQSYEQYFGPGTRLTVT.

The rearrangement uses TRBV6-1 and TRBJ1-2; the match to TRBD1 covers 10 bases. In germline, CDR1 is MNHNS, CDR2 SASEGT. The CDR3 loop spans 15 amino acids. Trimming took 2 bases from V and 8 from J; bases not matched to a gene: 8. Here the CDR3 reads CASSESLGQGFGYTF. The CDR3 DNA is TGTGCCAGCAGTGAAAGCTTGGGACAGGGGTTCGGCTACACCTTC.

The chain recombines TRBV7-2 with TRBJ2-3, with TRBD2 identical over 10 bases. The CDR3 is made up of 16 amino acids. Losses at the gene ends were 3 bases for V and 0 bases for J; bases not matched to a gene: 3. The germline V gene encodes CDR1 SGHTA and CDR2 FQGNSA. The CDR3 is CASSFLAGVSTDTQYF. DNA of the CDR3: TGTGCCAGCAGCTTCCTAGCGGGAGTTAGCACAGATACGCAGTATTTT.

The chain uses TRBV10-3 and TRBJ2-1, with 9 bases lining up with TRBD2. This CDR3 has 17 residues. With V trimmed by 11 bases and J by 7 bases, 21 bases remained unmatched. CDR1 and CDR2 from the germline V gene are ENHRY and SYGVKD. CDR3 sequence: CASQGRSREGSGNEQFF. CDR3 DNA sequence: TGTGCCTCCCAAGGTCGGTCGCGGGAGGGTTCTGGGAATGAGCAGTTCTTC.

The chain joins TRBV7-3 to TRBJ2-1; TRBD2 might be the D (5 bases). The V gene lost 2 bases and the J gene lost 8 bases, with 10 bases spanning the gap. The CDR3 length is 13 residues. Germline-derived CDR1 and CDR2 are SGHTA and FQGTGA. The CDR3 DNA reads as TGTGCCAGCAGCTTACAGCTAGCCGATGAGCAGTTCTTC. Its translation is CASSLQLADEQFF.

This sequence joins TRBV9 and TRBJ1-1, with unresolved D. V lost 4 bases and J lost 4, with 14 bases in between. Germline CDR1 SGDLS, CDR2 YYNGEE. The CDR3 is 14 amino acids. CDR3 nucleotides: TGTGCCAGCAGCTCCGGGTCCCTCCCCACTGAAGCTTTCTTT. Its protein product is CASSSGSLPTEAFF. Full variable domain (remainder filled in from reference TRBV9 and TRBJ1-1): DSGVTQTPKHLITATGQRVTLRCSPRSGDLSVYWYQQSLDQGLQFLIQYYNGEERAKGNILERFSAQQFPDLHSELNLSSLELGDSALYFCASSSGSLPTEAFFGQGTRLTVV.

The V gene is TRBV7-2, the J gene TRBJ1-3; D might be TRBD1 (5 bases). Germline loops: CDR1 SGHTA, CDR2 FQGNSA. Between the trimmed V and J ends, which lost 2 bases and 2 bases, there was a span of 10 bases. The CDR3 sequence is 15 residues long. The CDR3 is CASSLQGSTGNTIYF. CDR3 nucleotide sequence: TGTGCCAGCAGCTTACAGGGTAGTACTGGAAACACCATATATTTT.